This TCR beta chain came from a study of response to subunit inactivated influenza vaccine. Per germline, CDR1 SGHRS and CDR2 YFSETQ. V was pared by 4 bases and J by 4 bases, with 11 bases between. The CDR3 covers 14 residues. Broader study findings: New T cells are recruited in small numbers by each seasonal influenza vaccination, according to the authors' suggestion.

The sample holds many counts of this clonotype. No antigen is known for it. One entry per CDR3 protein, called by TCRdb with MiXCR from the RT-PCR reads. The sample gives 590,000 or so distinct CDR3 sequences, about 14% of which show up once; less than 8.5% is in the top ten. The chain joins TRBV5-1 to TRBJ2-2; D perhaps matches TRBD2 (6 bases). The clonotype originates from a man aged 50 to 60 who received an inactivated influenza vaccine. Sequencing used PBMCs from blood, obtained 14 to 15 days before vaccination. CDR3 region: CASSHGGSTGELFF. DNA of the CDR3: TGCGCCAGCAGCCATGGGGGGAGCACCGGGGAGCTGTTTTTT.